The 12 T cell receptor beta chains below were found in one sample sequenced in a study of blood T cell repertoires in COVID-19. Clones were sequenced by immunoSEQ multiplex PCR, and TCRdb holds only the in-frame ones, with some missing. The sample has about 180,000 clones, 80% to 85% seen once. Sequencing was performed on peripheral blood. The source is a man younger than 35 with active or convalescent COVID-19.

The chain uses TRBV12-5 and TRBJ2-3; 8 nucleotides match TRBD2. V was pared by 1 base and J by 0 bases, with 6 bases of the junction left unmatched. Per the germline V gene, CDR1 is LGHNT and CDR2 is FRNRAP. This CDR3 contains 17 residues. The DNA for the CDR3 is TGTGCTAGTGGTTTGGGAACGACTAGCGCGAGCACAGATACGCAGTATTTT. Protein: CASGLGTTSASTDTQYF.

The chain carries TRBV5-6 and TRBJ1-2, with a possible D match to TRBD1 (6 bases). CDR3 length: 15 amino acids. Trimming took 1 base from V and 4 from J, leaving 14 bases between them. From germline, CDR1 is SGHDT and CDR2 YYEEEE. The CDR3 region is CASSLRSGVSYGYTF. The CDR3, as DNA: TGTGCCAGCAGCTTGCGGTCAGGGGTTAGCTATGGCTACACCTTC.

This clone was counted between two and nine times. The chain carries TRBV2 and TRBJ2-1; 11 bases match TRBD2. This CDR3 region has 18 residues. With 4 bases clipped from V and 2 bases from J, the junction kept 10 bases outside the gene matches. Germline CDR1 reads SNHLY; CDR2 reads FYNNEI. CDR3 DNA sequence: TGTGCCAGCAGTGGGGCTAGCGGGAGGTTCACCGCCTACAATGAGCAGTTCTTC. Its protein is CASSGASGRFTAYNEQFF.

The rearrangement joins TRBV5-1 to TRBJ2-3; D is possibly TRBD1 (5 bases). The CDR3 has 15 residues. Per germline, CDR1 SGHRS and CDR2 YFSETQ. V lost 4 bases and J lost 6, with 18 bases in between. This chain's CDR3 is CASSRPGQGSDTQYF. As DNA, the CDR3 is TGCGCCAGCAGCCGCCCAGGCCAGGGATCCGATACGCAGTATTTT.

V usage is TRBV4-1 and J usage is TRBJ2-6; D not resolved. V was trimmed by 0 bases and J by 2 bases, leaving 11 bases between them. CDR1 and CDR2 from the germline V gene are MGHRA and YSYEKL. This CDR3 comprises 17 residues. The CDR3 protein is CASSQDEVTTGANVLTF. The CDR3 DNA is TGCGCCAGCAGCCAAGATGAGGTGACCACTGGGGCCAACGTCCTGACTTTC.

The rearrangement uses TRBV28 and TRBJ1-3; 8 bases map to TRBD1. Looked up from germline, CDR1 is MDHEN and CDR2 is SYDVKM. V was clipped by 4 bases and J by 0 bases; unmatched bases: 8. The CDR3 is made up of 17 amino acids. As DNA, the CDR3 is TGTGCCAGCAGTTCTCTACAGGGGGTTCTCTCTGGAAACACCATATATTTT. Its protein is CASSSLQGVLSGNTIYF.

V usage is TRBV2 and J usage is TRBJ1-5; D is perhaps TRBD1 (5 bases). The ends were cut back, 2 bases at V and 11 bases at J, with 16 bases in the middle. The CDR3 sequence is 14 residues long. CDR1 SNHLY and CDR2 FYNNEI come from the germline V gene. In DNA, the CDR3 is TGTGCCAGCAGTGAAACCAGGGCTGCCCAGTCCCAGCATTTT. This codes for CASSETRAAQSQHF. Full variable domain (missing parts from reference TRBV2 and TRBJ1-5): EPEVTQTPSHQVTQMGQEVILRCVPISNHLYFYWYRQILGQKVEFLVSFYNNEISEKSEIFDDQFSVERPDGSNFTLKIRSTKLEDSAMYFCASSETRAAQSQHFGDGTRLSIL.

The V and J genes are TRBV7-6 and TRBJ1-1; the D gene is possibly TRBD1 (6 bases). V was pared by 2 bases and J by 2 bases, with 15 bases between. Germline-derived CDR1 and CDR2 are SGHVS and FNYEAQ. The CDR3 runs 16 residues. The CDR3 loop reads CASSLSSGASNTEAFF. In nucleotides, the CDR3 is TGTGCCAGCAGCTTATCATCAGGGGCCTCAAACACTGAAGCTTTCTTT.

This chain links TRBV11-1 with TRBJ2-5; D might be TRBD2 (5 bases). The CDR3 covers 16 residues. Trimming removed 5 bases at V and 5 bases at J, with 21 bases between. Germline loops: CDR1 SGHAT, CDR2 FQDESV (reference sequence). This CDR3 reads CASSASRSRVVETQYF. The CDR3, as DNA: TGTGCCAGCAGCGCTAGCCGCTCTAGGGTCGTTGAGACCCAGTACTTC.

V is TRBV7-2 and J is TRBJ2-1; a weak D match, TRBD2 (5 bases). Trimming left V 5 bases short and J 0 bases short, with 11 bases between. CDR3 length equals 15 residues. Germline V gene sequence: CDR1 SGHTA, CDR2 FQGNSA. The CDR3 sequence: CASSISVSSYNEQFF. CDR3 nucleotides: TGTGCCAGCAGCATTAGCGTTAGCTCCTACAATGAGCAGTTCTTC.

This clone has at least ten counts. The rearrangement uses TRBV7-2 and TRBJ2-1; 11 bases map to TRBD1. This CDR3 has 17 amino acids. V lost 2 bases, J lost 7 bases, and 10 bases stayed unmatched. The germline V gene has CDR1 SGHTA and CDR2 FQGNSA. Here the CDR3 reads CASSLRGQGALRNEQFF. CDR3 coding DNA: TGTGCCAGCAGCTTACGAGGACAGGGGGCATTAAGGAATGAGCAGTTCTTC.

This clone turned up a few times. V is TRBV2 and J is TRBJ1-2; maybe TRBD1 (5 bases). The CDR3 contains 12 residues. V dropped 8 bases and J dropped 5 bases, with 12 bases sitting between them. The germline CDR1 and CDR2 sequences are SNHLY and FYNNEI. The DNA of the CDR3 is TGTGCCAGCTCTAGGGACTCATATGGCTACACCTTC. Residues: CASSRDSYGYTF.